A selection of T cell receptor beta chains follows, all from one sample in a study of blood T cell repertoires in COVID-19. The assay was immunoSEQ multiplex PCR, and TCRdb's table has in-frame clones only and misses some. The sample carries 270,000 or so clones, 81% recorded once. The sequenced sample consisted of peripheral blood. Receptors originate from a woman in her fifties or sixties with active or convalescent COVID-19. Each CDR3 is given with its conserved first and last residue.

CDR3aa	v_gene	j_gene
CASNIGPNTEAFF	TRBV19	TRBJ1-1
CASSERTGRGTEAFF	TRBV10-1	TRBJ1-1
CASSLSSGVYNEQFF	TRBV5-4	TRBJ2-1
CASSPPGQLISGANVLTF	TRBV18	TRBJ2-6
CASSEYRTGDEKLFF	TRBV25-1	TRBJ1-4
CASSSPGGRYGYTF	TRBV5-4	TRBJ1-2
CASIAASGGAEQYF	TRBV28	TRBJ2-7
CASSLAGGATYEQYF	TRBV7-9	TRBJ2-7
CASFSPQGAPSPYEQYF	TRBV27	TRBJ2-7
CASSLVRTYLGQAESSFF	TRBV11-2	TRBJ1-1
CASTQHRMKETQYF	TRBV2	TRBJ2-5
CATSDLRETQYF	TRBV24-1	TRBJ2-5
CASSFGTGELFF	TRBV6-2/TRBV6-3	TRBJ2-2
CASSASTGGWNYGYTF	TRBV27	TRBJ1-2
CASRDSLYGYTF	TRBV19	TRBJ1-2
CASSEVIGGRGNTIYF	TRBV25-1	TRBJ1-3
CASSQTYTRNEQFF	TRBV4-1	TRBJ2-1
CASSIGGPNYGYTF	TRBV19	TRBJ1-2
CASSQQGQGVYEQFF	TRBV5-1	TRBJ2-1
CATTQGGGACQPQHF	TRBV24-1	TRBJ1-5
CASSFPVGVGGTQHF	TRBV28	TRBJ1-5
CASSSKTGGVNEQFF	TRBV5-1	TRBJ2-1
CASSPSRTGVVYTF	TRBV7-2	TRBJ1-2
CAISDYSRSSYNSPLHF	TRBV10-3	TRBJ1-6
CAIGTDNQPQHF	TRBV2	TRBJ1-5
CASSEALVGQWNTEAFF	TRBV6-1	TRBJ1-1
CASSVRGTSTDTQYF	TRBV9	TRBJ2-3
CATSFSQGLADTQYF	TRBV19	TRBJ2-3
CASSFPYTGELFF	TRBV12-3/TRBV12-4	TRBJ2-2
CASSRGDRAYGYTF	TRBV6-5	TRBJ1-2
CAISESLGGGAADTQYF	TRBV10-3	TRBJ2-3
CASHRDRVSYEQYF	TRBV18	TRBJ2-7
CASSLIGGFDSPLHF	TRBV7-3	TRBJ1-6
CASSQVRGHSYNEQFF	TRBV4-2	TRBJ2-1
CASSHQTGTYEQYF	TRBV3-1/TRBV3-2	TRBJ2-7
CASSSSPVNTIYF	TRBV2	TRBJ1-3
CASSLVPTGNNEKLFF	TRBV5-1	TRBJ1-4
CASTLGQGGYTF	TRBV30	TRBJ1-2
CASSVAGFDYEQYF	TRBV9	TRBJ2-7
CATGQGLNIQYF	TRBV28	TRBJ2-4
CASSPTGGLGPQHF	TRBV19	TRBJ1-5
CASSPQGRPPGSPALF	TRBV9	TRBJ1-1